The next 13 T cell receptor beta chains were all read from a single sample in a study of cytomegalovirus exposure and HLA in healthy donors. The PCR had 60 Vbeta and 13 Jbeta primers. Sequencing was performed with immunoSEQ multiplex PCR; in TCRdb, only in-frame clones are kept and a portion is missing. Among more than 200,000 clones listed, around 80% were seen once. The sample consisted of PBMCs. The receptors originated from a girl aged 2 to 9 in good health and CMV-seronegative.

The rearrangement uses TRBV6-5 and TRBJ1-2, with 9 bases lining up with TRBD1. With V trimmed by 4 bases and J by 5 bases, 8 bases remained unmatched. This CDR3 has 15 amino acids. The germline V gene has CDR1 MNHEY and CDR2 SVGAGI. CDR3 DNA sequence: TGTGCCAGCAGTTCGCCGGGACAGGGCCGATATGGCTACACCTTC. This translates into CASSSPGQGRYGYTF.

The V call is TRBV15, the J call TRBJ2-1, with 9 nucleotides matching TRBD2. Germline CDR1 and CDR2: LNHNV and YYDKDF (reference sequence). V lost 5 bases and J lost 9; bases outside the gene matches: 8. This CDR3 has 14 residues. The CDR3: CATSHLAGMSEQFF. The DNA for the CDR3 is TGTGCCACCAGCCACCTAGCGGGGATGTCTGAGCAGTTCTTC.

The rearrangement uses TRBV9 and TRBJ1-2, with D perhaps matching TRBD1 (5 bases). The CDR3 sequence is 15 residues long. Germline assignment: CDR1 SGDLS and CDR2 YYNGEE. Trimming shortened V by 0 bases and J by 4 bases, and 13 bases separated the two germline ends. The CDR3 reads CASSVGAGSSYGYTF. CDR3 nucleotide sequence: TGTGCCAGCAGCGTAGGGGCAGGGTCGAGCTATGGCTACACCTTC.

The rearrangement links TRBV10-1 to TRBJ1-1; a weak D match, TRBD1 (5 bases). The CDR3 contains 13 residues. Germline CDR1 reads WNHNN; CDR2 reads SYGVQD (reference sequence). With 6 bases removed from V and 0 bases from J, the gap between germline ends came to 8 bases. CDR3 bases: TGCGCCAGCAGCGTCAGGGTGAACACTGAAGCTTTCTTT. Protein product: CASSVRVNTEAFF.

The V and J genes are TRBV19 and TRBJ1-1, with D possibly TRBD1 on 5 matching bases. There are 14 residues in the CDR3. The ends were cut back, 5 bases at V and 1 base at J, with 11 bases in the middle. Per the germline V gene, CDR1 is LNHDA and CDR2 is SQIVND (reference sequence). CDR3 residues: CASSPGLWNTEAFF. The CDR3 bases are TGTGCCAGTAGTCCGGGACTCTGGAACACTGAAGCTTTCTTT. Supplemented by reference TRBV19 and TRBJ1-1, the full variable domain reads DGGITQSPKYLFRKEGQNVTLSCEQNLNHDAMYWYRQDPGQGLRLIYYSQIVNDFQKGDIAEGYSVSREKKESFPLTVTSAQKNPTAFYLCASSPGLWNTEAFFGQGTRLTVV.

The CDR3 DNA follows: TGTGCCAGCAGCTTGAGTGGACAGTCTATATATGGCTACACCTTC. Protein: CASSLSGQSIYGYTF. The chain uses TRBV5-5 and TRBJ1-2; possibly TRBD1 for D (6 bases). This CDR3 region has 15 residues. Germline CDR1 is SGHKS and CDR2 is YYEKEE (reference sequence). V was cut by 1 base and J by 5 bases, with 15 bases left in between.

The chain links TRBV2 to TRBJ2-5, with D possibly being TRBD1 (6 bases). This CDR3 is 14 amino acids long. V was trimmed by 6 bases and J by 0 bases, leaving 11 bases between them. Germline V gives CDR1 SNHLY, CDR2 FYNNEI. This CDR3 reads CASRIDRYQETQYF. The CDR3 DNA is TGTGCCAGCAGGATCGACAGGTACCAAGAGACCCAGTACTTC.

The chain has TRBV10-2 and TRBJ2-1; 9 nucleotides agree with TRBD1. V gave up 5 bases and J gave up 4 bases; unmatched junction bases: 6. This CDR3 is 15 amino acids long. Germline CDR1 is WSHSY and CDR2 is SAAADI. CDR3 bases: TGCGCCAGCAGTACAGGACAGGGGCAATACAATGAGCAGTTCTTC. Translating it yields CASSTGQGQYNEQFF.

V and J are TRBV5-6 and TRBJ2-2, with D tentatively TRBD1 (5 bases). V was cut by 4 bases and J by 4 bases, with 11 bases left in between. The germline V gene encodes CDR1 SGHDT and CDR2 YYEEEE. The CDR3 sequence is 14 residues long. CDR3 bases: TGTGCCAGCAGCCCAGGGCCGGGCACCGGGGAGCTGTTTTTT. It specifies CASSPGPGTGELFF. The full variable domain, in which reference TRBV5-6 and TRBJ2-2 provide the parts outside the CDR3, is DAGVTQSPTHLIKTRGQQVTLRCSPKSGHDTVSWYQQALGQGPQFIFQYYEEEERQRGNFPDRFSGHQFPNYSSELNVNALLLGDSALYLCASSPGPGTGELFFGEGSRLTVL.

V and J are TRBV7-3 and TRBJ1-1; possible D gene TRBD1, 6 bases. Germline loops: CDR1 SGHTA, CDR2 FQGTGA. Trimming pared 1 base from V and 6 bases from J, leaving 18 bases between. The CDR3 covers 16 residues. The CDR3 region is CASSLKGTGRVAEAFF. CDR3 coding DNA: TGTGCCAGCAGCTTAAAAGGAACAGGGAGGGTCGCTGAAGCTTTCTTT.

V and J are TRBV7-3 and TRBJ2-3; the match to TRBD2 covers 14 bases. The CDR3 contains 19 residues. Germline V gene sequence: CDR1 SGHTA, CDR2 FQGTGA. J gave up 1 base and V 4 bases, and 10 bases lay outside the gene matches. The CDR3 bases are TGTGCCAGCAGCTCCCGACTAGCGGGGGGGCCGGCGGGCACAGATACGCAGTATTTT. This gives the protein CASSSRLAGGPAGTDTQYF.

This clone was counted a few times. The chain has TRBV28 and TRBJ2-5; 9 nucleotides agree with TRBD1. Germline CDR1 and CDR2: MDHEN and SYDVKM. Trimming at V came to 4 bases and at J to 5 bases, leaving 8 bases not matched to a gene. The length of the CDR3 is 15 residues. This CDR3 reads CASSSPFGTGETQYF. CDR3 coding DNA: TGTGCCAGCAGTTCCCCTTTCGGGACAGGGGAGACCCAGTACTTC.

The chain recombines TRBV4-2 with TRBJ1-1; 7 nucleotides match TRBD1. This CDR3 region has 14 residues. With V trimmed by 0 bases and J by 7 bases, 5 bases remained unmatched. In germline, CDR1 is LGHNA, CDR2 YNFKEQ. As DNA, the CDR3 is TGTGCCAGCAGCCAAGATCTGGGGGACAGTGAAGCTTTCTTT. Translating it yields CASSQDLGDSEAFF.